Following are 21 T cell receptor beta chains from one sample sequenced in a study of radiation and T cells in renal cell carcinoma. The sample's time point: baseline pretreatment blood. Treatment of the sample: 15 Gy SBRT to primary tumor, nephrectomy 4 weeks later. Assay: immunoSEQ multiplex PCR; the TCRdb copy retains only in-frame clones and omits some. Of tens of thousands of clones in the sample, 65% to 85% are singletons; the top ten hold around 6.3%. This specimen was blood, taken from a patient whose treatment included radiotherapy and nephrectomy. The receptors come from a man in his 60s with renal cell carcinoma.

This chain links TRBV19 with TRBJ1-5; no reliable D call. Germline values: CDR1 LNHDA, CDR2 SQIVND (reference sequence). V lost 6 bases to trimming and J lost 4 bases, with 7 bases between them. This CDR3 has 12 residues. DNA for the CDR3: TGTGCCAGTAGCAGCAGGAATCAGCCCCAGCATTTT. Its translation is CASSSRNQPQHF.

The chain couples TRBV11-2 to TRBJ2-1; D is perhaps TRBD1 (5 bases). There are 15 residues in the CDR3. Germline CDR1 reads SGHAT; CDR2 reads FQNNGV. The V and J ends lost 7 bases and 0 bases respectively, with 13 bases between them. CDR3 loop: CASILGASSYNEQFF. The CDR3 DNA sequence: TGTGCCAGCATTCTTGGGGCATCCTCCTACAATGAGCAGTTCTTC.

V usage is TRBV5-8 and J usage is TRBJ2-1; D remains unclear. This CDR3 spans 11 amino acids. V was trimmed by 8 bases and J by 7 bases, leaving 10 bases between them. Germline CDR1 reads SGHTS; CDR2 reads YDEGEE. This CDR3 is CASLRVNEQFF. CDR3 bases: TGTGCCAGTTTAAGGGTTAATGAGCAGTTCTTC. The whole variable domain, remainder taken from reference TRBV5-8 and TRBJ2-1, is EAGVTQSPTHLIKTRGQQATLRCSPISGHTSVYWYQQALGLGLQFLLWYDEGEERNRGNFPPRFSGRQFPNYSSELNVNALELEDSALYLCASLRVNEQFFGPGTRLTVL.

The CDR3 protein is CASTDTTDTQYF. The CDR3 DNA reads as TGTGCCAGCACCGACACCACAGATACGCAGTATTTT. The J gene is TRBJ2-3, the V gene TRBV6-6, with no clear D. Trimming removed 7 bases from V and 2 bases from J, with 7 bases in between. Germline values: CDR1 MNHNY, CDR2 SVGAGI (reference sequence). This CDR3 contains 12 residues.

The chain has TRBV5-8 and TRBJ2-2; weak D call: TRBD2 (5 bases). V was cut by 4 bases and J by 0 bases, with 13 bases left in between. This CDR3 has 16 amino acids. CDR1 and CDR2 (germline): SGHTS, YDEGEE. CDR3 residues: CASSTRRHANTGELFF. CDR3 nucleotides: TGTGCCAGCAGCACCCGGAGGCATGCGAACACCGGGGAGCTGTTTTTT.

To note about this clone: The same CDR3 is also encoded by other DNA sequences in this sample. V usage is TRBV7-2 and J usage is TRBJ1-5, with D unresolved. Trimming removed 3 bases at V and 4 bases at J, with 7 bases between. The germline CDR1 and CDR2 sequences are SGHTA and FQGNSA. The CDR3 sequence is 13 residues long. CDR3 in amino acids: CASSLRANQPQHF. Here the CDR3 DNA reads TGTGCCAGCAGCTTGAGGGCTAATCAGCCCCAGCATTTT. Looking up the rest from reference TRBV7-2 and TRBJ1-5 gives the full variable domain: GAGVSQSPSNKVTEKGKDVELRCDPISGHTALYWYRQSLGQGLEFLIYFQGNSAPDKSGLPSDRFSAERTGGSVSTLTIQRTQQEDSAVYLCASSLRANQPQHFGDGTRLSIL.

The sample holds one count of this clone. This chain links TRBV28 with TRBJ2-3, with 7 positions matching TRBD1. The CDR3 has 15 amino acids. Trimming at V came to 5 bases and at J to 5 bases, leaving 10 bases not matched to a gene. Germline assignment: CDR1 MDHEN and CDR2 SYDVKM. The CDR3 here is CASSPIQGPGDTQYF. Here the CDR3 DNA reads TGTGCCAGCAGTCCTATACAGGGGCCTGGAGATACGCAGTATTTT.

Written as DNA, the CDR3 is TGTGCCAGCAGCGTAGAGCCGCTGGACAGGGTGGGAGGTCGGAACACCGGGGAGCTGTTTTTT. Protein sequence: CASSVEPLDRVGGRNTGELFF. V is TRBV9 and J is TRBJ2-2; 8 nucleotides line up with TRBD1. Germline lookup yields CDR1 SGDLS and CDR2 YYNGEE. J was trimmed by 1 base and V by 0 bases; bases with no gene match: 17. The CDR3 has 21 residues.

The CDR3: CASSRPGLAGADTQYF. Written as DNA, the CDR3 is TGTGCCAGCAGCCGACCCGGACTAGCGGGAGCAGATACGCAGTATTTT. V and J are TRBV14 and TRBJ2-3, with 13 nucleotides matching TRBD2. The V segment lost 4 bases and the J segment 4 bases; nucleotides outside the gene matches: 5. Germline assignment: CDR1 SGHDN and CDR2 FVKESK. The CDR3 sequence is 16 residues long. The variable domain in full, completed from reference TRBV14 and TRBJ2-3, reads EAGVTQFPSHSVIEKGQTVTLRCDPISGHDNLYWYRRVMGKEIKFLLHFVKESKQDESGMPNNRFLAERTGGTYSTLKVQPAELEDSGVYFCASSRPGLAGADTQYFGPGTRLTVL.

V gene TRBV5-1 combines with J gene TRBJ1-5; TRBD1 is a possible D gene (6 bases). Per germline, CDR1 SGHRS and CDR2 YFSETQ. The V end lost 0 bases, the J end lost 6 bases, and 13 bases lay between the germline ends. The CDR3 loop spans 15 amino acids. As DNA, the CDR3 is TGCGCCAGCAGCTTGGAGTCTGGGGGGCTTCAGCCCCAGCATTTT. This encodes CASSLESGGLQPQHF.

As DNA, the CDR3 is TGTGCCAGCAGTTTCCAGACAGGGAACACCGGGGAGCTGTTTTTT. Protein product: CASSFQTGNTGELFF. The J gene is TRBJ2-2, the V gene TRBV27; tentatively, D is TRBD1 (6 bases). The CDR3 contains 15 residues. Per the germline V gene, CDR1 is MNHEY and CDR2 is SMNVEV (reference sequence). The germline V and J ends were trimmed by 3 bases and 1 base, with 9 bases remaining between them.

The V call is TRBV19, the J call TRBJ2-7; the D is unclear. V lost 3 bases to trimming and J lost 3 bases, with 15 bases between them. CDR3 length: 15 amino acids. Germline V gene lookup returns CDR1 LNHDA and CDR2 SQIVND (reference sequence). The DNA for the CDR3 is TGTGCCAGTAGTATCGGCCCTGGGCAGAACTACGAGCAGTACTTC. Amino acids: CASSIGPGQNYEQYF. The full variable domain, its missing parts supplied by reference TRBV19 and TRBJ2-7, is DGGITQSPKYLFRKEGQNVTLSCEQNLNHDAMYWYRQDPGQGLRLIYYSQIVNDFQKGDIAEGYSVSREKKESFPLTVTSAQKNPTAFYLCASSIGPGQNYEQYFGPGTRLTVT.

The chain employs TRBV29-1 and TRBJ2-1; D unclear. Germline V gene lookup returns CDR1 SQVTM and CDR2 ANQGSEA. V lost 7 bases to trimming and J lost 4 bases, with 11 bases between them. The CDR3 extends over 12 amino acids. CDR3 sequence (DNA): TGCAGCGCTCGGACGGATTACAATGAGCAGTTCTTC. Protein: CSARTDYNEQFF.

This clone is a singleton in its sample. This sequence joins TRBV5-4 and TRBJ2-1; 10 bases match TRBD2. Germline V lookup: CDR1 SGHNT, CDR2 YYREEE (reference sequence). The CDR3 loop spans 14 amino acids. After removal of 2 bases from V and 9 bases from J, the junction contained 5 bases not matched to a gene. The CDR3 nucleotides read TGTGCCAGCAGCTTCCTAGCGGGAGAGGGTGAGCAGTTCTTC. Translation gives CASSFLAGEGEQFF.

The chain employs TRBV2 and TRBJ2-7; D is ambiguous. There are 14 residues in the CDR3. V lost 7 bases to trimming and J lost 3 bases, with 16 bases between them. Germline V gene sequence: CDR1 SNHLY, CDR2 FYNNEI. The CDR3 sequence: CASTLMAEFYEQYF. In nucleotides, the CDR3 is TGTGCCAGCACTCTTATGGCAGAATTCTACGAGCAGTACTTC.

This clone was detected once. No DNA is shown, since the ends of the CDR3 on it are uncertain; the CDR3 is the one TCRdb lists. Here the CDR3 reads CASSPFRGRQGKQYF. The rearrangement joins TRBV5-8 to TRBJ2-7. From its first to its last residue, the CDR3 has 15 amino acids. Germline V gene lookup returns CDR1 SGHTS and CDR2 YDEGEE.

The chain has TRBV11-3 and TRBJ2-3, with TRBD2 matching 11 bases. Germline values: CDR1 SGHNT, CDR2 YENEEA. The V gene end was trimmed by 0 bases and the J gene end by 6 bases; junction bases not matched to a gene: 8. The CDR3 loop spans 17 amino acids. The CDR3 nucleotides read TGTGCCAGCAGCTTAGATTCTAGCGGGAGGCCGGCCGATACGCAGTATTTT. Its protein product is CASSLDSSGRPADTQYF.

The chain carries TRBV27 and TRBJ2-1; 12 bases align to TRBD2. The junction had 4 bases not matched to a gene; V was cut back by 2 bases and J by 8 bases. CDR3 length: 15 residues. Germline values: CDR1 MNHEY, CDR2 SMNVEV (reference sequence). CDR3 nucleotides: TGTGCCAGCAGTTTAGGGACTAGCGGGCGCGATGAGCAGTTCTTC. This encodes CASSLGTSGRDEQFF.

This chain joins TRBV7-9 and TRBJ1-1, with D perhaps matching TRBD1 (5 bases). The CDR3 is 14 amino acids. V was trimmed by 5 bases and J by 11 bases, leaving 21 bases between them. Per the germline V gene, CDR1 is SEHNR and CDR2 is FQNEAQ (reference sequence). The CDR3 is CASSLEGSQAKAFF. The CDR3 coding sequence is TGTGCCAGCAGCCTAGAGGGGTCGCAGGCGAAGGCTTTCTTT.

The J gene is TRBJ1-1, the V gene TRBV19, with 10 bases fitting TRBD1. With V trimmed by 5 bases and J by 2 bases, 5 bases remained unmatched. There are 15 residues in the CDR3. CDR1 is LNHDA, CDR2 SQIVND, per germline (reference sequence). The CDR3 DNA reads as TGTGCCAGTAGTCCCCGGGACAGGGGTAACACTGAAGCTTTCTTT. It translates to CASSPRDRGNTEAFF. The variable domain in full, with the rest retrieved from reference TRBV19 and TRBJ1-1, is DGGITQSPKYLFRKEGQNVTLSCEQNLNHDAMYWYRQDPGQGLRLIYYSQIVNDFQKGDIAEGYSVSREKKESFPLTVTSAQKNPTAFYLCASSPRDRGNTEAFFGQGTRLTVV.

This chain connects TRBV27 to TRBJ2-3; D unresolved. V was cut by 8 bases and J by 1 base, with 10 bases left in between. Germline CDR1 reads MNHEY; CDR2 reads SMNVEV (reference sequence). The CDR3 length is 13 residues. CDR3 in DNA: TGTGCCAGCCACCCCCGCCGCACAGATACGCAGTATTTT. Translation: CASHPRRTDTQYF.